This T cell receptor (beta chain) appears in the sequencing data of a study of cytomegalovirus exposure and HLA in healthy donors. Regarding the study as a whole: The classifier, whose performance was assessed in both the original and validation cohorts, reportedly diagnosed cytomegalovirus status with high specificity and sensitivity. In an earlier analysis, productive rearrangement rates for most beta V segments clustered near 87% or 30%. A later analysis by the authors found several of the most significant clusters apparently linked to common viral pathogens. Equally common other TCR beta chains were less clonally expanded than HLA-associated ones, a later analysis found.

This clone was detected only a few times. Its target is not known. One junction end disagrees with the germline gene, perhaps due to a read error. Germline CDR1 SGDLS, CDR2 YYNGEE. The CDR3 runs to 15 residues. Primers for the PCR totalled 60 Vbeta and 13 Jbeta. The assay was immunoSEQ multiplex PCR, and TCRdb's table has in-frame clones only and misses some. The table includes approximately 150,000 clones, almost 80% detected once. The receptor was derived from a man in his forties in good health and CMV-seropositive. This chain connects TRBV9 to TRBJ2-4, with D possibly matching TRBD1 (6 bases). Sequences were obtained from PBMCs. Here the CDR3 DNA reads TGTGCCAGCAGCCCTAGCTGGGGGCCCAAAAACAGTCAGTACTTC. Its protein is CASSPSWGPKNSQYF.